A single sample gave rise to the 32 T cell receptor beta chains below, sequenced in a study of read filtering for tumor transcriptome and immune sequencing. The library was built from roughly 400 ng RNA with molecular barcoded adaptors for alpha/delta and beta/gamma chains. Each CDR3 protein is one row after TCRdb ran MiXCR on the reads. The table lists 9,000 to 9,500 distinct CDR3 sequences, about 16% of them singletons, with less than 30% in the top ten. Sequenced: a population of CD138-negative cells sorted from bone marrow. The receptors shown here come from a donor at least 40 years old with multiple myeloma.

This clonotype was counted only a few times. The J gene is TRBJ2-7, the V gene TRBV16; D not resolved. This CDR3 is built from 14 residues. The germline V gene has CDR1 KGHSY and CDR2 FQNENV. Trimming stripped 0 bases from V and 3 bases from J, with 9 bases between. The DNA of the CDR3 is TGTGCCAGCAGCCAATCGGGAAGTAACTACGAGCAGTACTTC. Encoded protein: CASSQSGSNYEQYF.

By share, this clonotype counts as medium-sized. The gene calls are TRBV7-9 and TRBJ1-1; D is undetermined. Trimming shortened V by 6 bases and J by 5 bases, and 7 bases separated the two germline ends. The CDR3 is made up of 11 amino acids. Germline lookup yields CDR1 SEHNR and CDR2 FQNEAQ (reference sequence). This CDR3 reads CASRRETEAFF. CDR3 sequence (DNA): TGTGCCAGCAGGAGGGAGACTGAAGCTTTCTTT.

This clonotype was recorded a few times. The chain carries TRBV20-1 and TRBJ2-7, with TRBD1 as a possible D gene (6 bases). CDR1 and CDR2 (germline): DFQATT, SNEGSKA (reference sequence). The CDR3 contains 13 residues. V was pared by 3 bases and J by 0 bases, with 9 bases between. DNA of the CDR3: TGCAGTGCTAGCACAGGGTCCTCCTACGAGCAGTACTTC. It is translated as CSASTGSSYEQYF.

The table lists this clonotype with many counts. This rearrangement joins TRBV30 to TRBJ2-6; no clear D gene. Trimming took 8 bases from V and 0 from J, leaving 11 bases between them. The CDR3 is made up of 14 amino acids. The V gene's germline CDR1 is GTSNPN and CDR2 SVGIG (reference sequence). In nucleotides, the CDR3 is TGTGCCGGGATGGGCCTCTCTGGGGCCAACGTCCTGACTTTC. Translating it yields CAGMGLSGANVLTF.

V usage is TRBV7-8 and J usage is TRBJ2-5; TRBD1 aligns across 9 bases. Trimming took 4 bases from V and 2 from J; bases not matched to a gene: 5. Germline-derived CDR1 and CDR2 are SGHVS and FQNEAQ. The CDR3 is 15 residues long. CDR3 residues: CASSWGQGRQETQYF. The DNA for the CDR3 is TGTGCCAGCAGCTGGGGACAGGGTAGACAAGAGACCCAGTACTTC. The full variable domain, rest sourced from reference TRBV7-8 and TRBJ2-5, is GAGVSQSPRYKVAKRGQDVALRCDPISGHVSLFWYQQALGQGPEFLTYFQNEAQLDKSGLPSDRFFAERPEGSVSTLKIQRTQQEDSAVYLCASSWGQGRQETQYFGPGTRLLVL.

This clonotype has ten or more counts. The chain links TRBV11-3 to TRBJ2-7, with D perhaps matching TRBD2 (6 bases). The V end lost 5 bases, the J end lost 5 bases, and 16 bases lay between the germline ends. Germline loops: CDR1 SGHNT, CDR2 YENEEA. This CDR3 contains 14 residues. CDR3 residues: CASSRFMGEDEQYF. CDR3 sequence (DNA): TGTGCCAGCAGCCGCTTTATGGGGGAGGACGAGCAGTACTTC.

This clonotype was seen many times. Being one base from a much bigger clone, this may be a read error. The chain joins TRBV7-9 to TRBJ2-6; TRBD2 might be the D (6 bases). This CDR3 has 18 residues. CDR1 and CDR2 (germline): SEHNR, FQNEAQ (reference sequence). For the CDR3, the DNA is TGTGCCAGCAGCTTAGAGGAGGGGATGTTCTCTGGGGCCAACGCCCTGACTTTC. It codes for CASSLEEGMFSGANALTF.

This clonotype has only a few counts. The chain couples TRBV20-1 to TRBJ2-7; D ambiguous. Germline-derived CDR1 and CDR2 are DFQATT and SNEGSKA (reference sequence). V was trimmed by 0 bases and J by 6 bases, leaving 9 bases between them. CDR3 length equals 12 residues. CDR3 residues: CSAREGLSEQYF. Written as DNA, the CDR3 is TGCAGTGCTAGAGAAGGGTTGAGCGAGCAGTACTTC.

This clonotype was counted at least ten times. The DNA of the CDR3 is TGTGCCAGCAGTTTAAGAACCGGACAGTCCTATGGCTACACCTTC. Translated: CASSLRTGQSYGYTF. The V call is TRBV12-3 or TRBV12-4, the J call TRBJ1-2; perhaps TRBD1 as D (6 bases). V gave up 2 bases and J gave up 4 bases, with 14 bases separating them. CDR3 size: 15 residues.

This clonotype rates as medium-sized (0.01 to 0.1%). The chain's CDR3 is CASSVSPPSEQFF. The CDR3 bases are TGCGCCAGCAGCGTATCCCCCCCCAGTGAGCAGTTCTTC. This sequence joins TRBV4-3 and TRBJ2-1; D uncertain. Per the germline V gene, CDR1 is LGHNA and CDR2 is YSLEER. Trimming pared 5 bases from V and 9 bases from J, leaving 14 bases between. The CDR3 length is 13 residues.

Ten or more counts support this clonotype. The rearrangement links TRBV6-4 to TRBJ2-1; D tentatively fits TRBD1 or TRBD2 (5 bases each). The germline V gene has CDR1 MRHNA and CDR2 SNTAGT. The CDR3 length is 15 residues. With 2 bases removed from V and 4 bases from J, the gap between germline ends came to 12 bases. CDR3 sequence: CASSDGGSGYNEQFF. The CDR3 DNA sequence: TGTGCCAGCAGTGACGGGGGTTCAGGGTACAATGAGCAGTTCTTC.

To note about this clonotype: A much larger clone lies one base from this, so it may be a read error. The rearrangement joins TRBV6-5 to TRBJ2-3, with D possibly called TRBD1 or TRBD2 (5 bases each). The CDR3 has 15 amino acids. The germline gives CDR1 MNHEY, CDR2 SVGAGI. Trimming stripped 8 bases from V and 4 bases from J, with 19 bases between. The CDR3 reads CASGSRDGQADTQYF. The CDR3 region has the DNA TGTGCCAGCGGTAGCCGGGACGGGCAGGCAGATACGCAGTATTTT.

This clonotype is medium-sized within its sample. This rearrangement joins TRBV6-2 or TRBV6-3 to TRBJ2-1; D might be TRBD1 (6 bases). The CDR3 extends over 15 amino acids. V lost 2 bases, J lost 8 bases, and 16 bases lay in between. Germline V lookup: CDR1 MNHEY, CDR2 SVGEGT. CDR3 in amino acids: CASSYPGTTGDEQFF. CDR3 in DNA: TGTGCCAGCAGTTACCCCGGGACAACCGGGGATGAGCAGTTCTTC.

This clonotype is a singleton in its sample. V and J are TRBV7-9 and TRBJ2-1; 8 positions match TRBD1. The V gene's germline CDR1 is SEHNR and CDR2 FQNEAQ (reference sequence). The CDR3 has 14 residues. V was pared by 8 bases and J by 8 bases, with 11 bases of the junction left unmatched. CDR3 nucleotides: TGTGCCAGCGGGTCCGGACAGGGTATCGATGAGCAGTTCTTC. This encodes CASGSGQGIDEQFF.

This clonotype was recorded at least ten times. J is TRBJ2-2 and V is TRBV6-2 or TRBV6-3; TRBD2 matches 8 bases. With 0 bases clipped from V and 5 bases from J, the junction kept 8 bases outside the gene matches. The length of the CDR3 is 17 residues. Looked up from germline, CDR1 is MNHEY and CDR2 is SVGEGT. This CDR3 reads CASSYSTSGRRTGELFF. The CDR3 DNA is TGTGCCAGCAGTTACTCGACCAGCGGGAGACGTACCGGGGAGCTGTTTTTT.

Comments on this clonotype: This CDR3 is missing its conserved last phenylalanine or tryptophan, likely due to a read error. The chain links TRBV28 to TRBJ1-1; D is undetermined. V gave up 6 bases and J gave up 1 base, with 18 bases separating them. The germline V gene has CDR1 MDHEN and CDR2 SYDVKM. The CDR3 has 16 amino acids. The CDR3 is CASSPPLAAKNTEAFC. CDR3 sequence (DNA): TGTGCCAGCAGCCCGCCTCTGGCGGCTAAGAACACTGAAGCTTTCTGT.

This clonotype occurred many times. The gene calls are TRBV30 and TRBJ2-7; no clear D. Trimming left V 0 bases short and J 7 bases short, with 13 bases between. Looked up from germline, CDR1 is GTSNPN and CDR2 is SVGIG (reference sequence). CDR3 length: 13 residues. CDR3 in DNA: TGTGCCTGGAGTGTCGGTAAAGACGGTGAGCAGTACTTC. Protein product: CAWSVGKDGEQYF.

This clonotype was picked up many times. The V gene is TRBV19, the J gene TRBJ1-5, with 9 bases lining up with TRBD1. The CDR3 extends over 17 amino acids. CDR1 LNHDA and CDR2 SQIVND come from the germline V gene (reference sequence). Germline trimming cut 1 base from V and 5 bases from J; bases unmatched to any gene: 9. CDR3: CASSIGPGQGVHQPQHF. CDR3 DNA: TGTGCCAGTAGTATAGGGCCGGGACAGGGAGTCCATCAGCCCCAGCATTTT.

This clonotype was found many times. This sequence joins TRBV4-1 and TRBJ2-6; the match to TRBD2 covers 8 bases. Trimming removed 0 bases from V and 3 bases from J; junction bases left unmatched: 7. Germline V gene lookup returns CDR1 MGHRA and CDR2 YSYEKL. The CDR3 contains 18 residues. The CDR3 is CASSQDSGALRGANVLTF. In nucleotides, the CDR3 is TGCGCCAGCAGCCAAGATAGCGGGGCCCTACGTGGGGCCAACGTCCTGACTTTC.

In its sample, this clonotype ranks as medium-sized. This sequence joins TRBV29-1 and TRBJ2-1; D remains ambiguous. Germline CDR1 and CDR2: SQVTM and ANQGSEA. The CDR3 covers 16 residues. Between the trimmed V and J ends, which lost 1 base and 7 bases, there was a span of 20 bases. For the CDR3, the DNA is TGCAGCGTTGAAGCTGGGGATGACGGTTTTTTGAATGAGCAGTTCTTC. The encoded protein is CSVEAGDDGFLNEQFF.

Relative to its sample, this clonotype is medium-sized. The chain uses TRBV20-1 and TRBJ2-1, with D perhaps matching TRBD2 (6 bases). The CDR3 has 15 amino acids. V lost 5 bases and J lost 2, with 16 bases in between. Germline loops: CDR1 DFQATT, CDR2 SNEGSKA (reference sequence). The DNA of the CDR3 is TGCAGTGCTCAACCGGGACTGGCTACCTACAATGAGCAGTTCTTC. This translates into CSAQPGLATYNEQFF.

This clonotype was observed at least ten times. CDR3: CASRSWGTKNTEAFF. For the CDR3, the DNA is TGTGCCAGCAGATCCTGGGGGACAAAGAACACTGAAGCTTTCTTT. J is TRBJ1-1 and V is TRBV27; tentative D call: TRBD1 (6 bases). Germline V gene lookup returns CDR1 MNHEY and CDR2 SMNVEV (reference sequence). CDR3 size: 15 residues. V was cut by 6 bases and J by 1 base, with 15 bases left in between.

By its share, this clonotype is medium-sized. The chain uses TRBV7-9 and TRBJ1-4; no reliable D call. Germline CDR1 and CDR2: SEHNR and FQNEAQ (reference sequence). The CDR3 spans 15 residues. Trimming shortened V by 7 bases and J by 6 bases, and 18 bases separated the two germline ends. This CDR3 is CASTPPNLADEKLFF. Here the CDR3 DNA reads TGTGCCAGCACCCCTCCCAATCTGGCGGATGAAAAACTGTTTTTT. Using reference TRBV7-9 and TRBJ1-4 for the parts outside the CDR3, the full variable domain is DTGVSQNPRHKITKRGQNVTFRCDPISEHNRLYWYRQTLGQGPEFLTYFQNEAQLEKSRLLSDRFSAERPKGSFSTLEIQRTEQGDSAMYLCASTPPNLADEKLFFGSGTQLSVL.

This clonotype was counted at least ten times. This rearrangement joins TRBV3-1 to TRBJ1-5; D is perhaps TRBD1 (5 bases). V was pared by 1 base and J by 2 bases, with 9 bases between. CDR1 is LGHDT, CDR2 YNNKEL, per germline (reference sequence). This CDR3 has 15 residues. CDR3 bases: TGTGCCAGCAGCCAAGGATCACAGGGCAATCAGCCCCAGCATTTT. This sequence encodes CASSQGSQGNQPQHF.

This clonotype was seen only a few times. A far larger clone lies a single base away; this is likely a read error. The V and J genes are TRBV6-6 and TRBJ2-1; TRBD1 is a possible D gene (5 bases). Germline V gives CDR1 MNHNY, CDR2 SVGAGI (reference sequence). V lost 3 bases and J lost 8, with 11 bases in between. This CDR3 has 13 residues. This CDR3 reads CASSYGGADEQFF. Written as DNA, the CDR3 is TGTGCCAGCAGTTATGGTGGGGCCGATGAGCAGTTCTTC.

Concerning this clonotype itself: A read error may account for a junction end that differs from germline. V is TRBV7-2 and J is TRBJ2-1; no reliable D call. The CDR3 length is 12 residues. Per the germline V gene, CDR1 is SGHTA and CDR2 is FQGNSA. The CDR3 reads CASSFARVERFF. Written as DNA, the CDR3 is TGTGCCAGCAGCTTCGCTCGGGTCGAGCGGTTCTTC.

The gene calls are TRBV20-1 and TRBJ2-7; 8 bases agree with TRBD2. This CDR3 has 14 amino acids. V was pared by 0 bases and J by 6 bases, with 7 bases of the junction left unmatched. CDR1 is DFQATT and CDR2 is SNEGSKA in the germline V gene (reference sequence). This CDR3 reads CSARERGALSEQYF. For the CDR3, the DNA is TGCAGTGCTAGAGAGCGGGGGGCGCTGAGCGAGCAGTACTTC.

This clonotype was found many times. The rearrangement joins TRBV6-6 to TRBJ2-2; 7 positions match TRBD2. V trimming: 8 bases; J trimming: 2 bases; junction bases outside the gene matches: 8. The CDR3 totals 15 residues. Germline V lookup: CDR1 MNHNY, CDR2 SVGAGI (reference sequence). The CDR3 loop reads CASSLGGINTGELFF. The CDR3 coding sequence is TGTGCCAGCTCTCTGGGGGGGATTAACACCGGGGAGCTGTTTTTT.

At least ten counts were recorded for this clonotype. The V and J genes are TRBV21-1 and TRBJ1-1; the tabulated D call, TRBD1, remains unverified against the DNA. TRBV21-1 is marked as a pseudogene. This CDR3 has 14 residues. Here the CDR3 reads CARGGRGVNTEASF. The CDR3 nucleotides read TGTGCCAGGGGGGGACGGGGGGTGAACACTGAAGCTTCCTTT.

Worth noting for this clonotype: This may be a read error: a much more frequent sequence differs by one nucleotide. CDR3 protein: CACSLTSGGAAKNIQYF. CDR3 coding DNA: TGTGCCTGCAGCTTAACTAGCGGGGGGGCGGCCAAAAACATTCAGTACTTC. The chain employs TRBV7-8 and TRBJ2-4, with 13 nucleotides matching TRBD2. The V gene's germline CDR1 is SGHVS and CDR2 FQNEAQ. This CDR3 contains 17 residues.

This clonotype was observed many times. The chain carries TRBV20-1 and TRBJ2-5, with 8 nucleotides matching TRBD2. From germline, CDR1 is DFQATT and CDR2 SNEGSKA (reference sequence). Germline trimming cut 3 bases from V and 0 bases from J; bases unmatched to any gene: 12. This CDR3 has 17 amino acids. The chain's CDR3 is CSASPGLAGPYQETQYF. CDR3 DNA: TGCAGTGCTAGCCCCGGTTTAGCGGGACCGTACCAAGAGACCCAGTACTTC.

This clonotype was seen many times. This chain uses TRBV6-5 with TRBJ2-3, with a tentative D call TRBD2 (5 bases). V dropped 10 bases and J dropped 2 bases, with 10 bases sitting between them. CDR1 MNHEY and CDR2 SVGAGI come from the germline V gene. CDR3 length equals 12 residues. The CDR3 DNA sequence: TGTGCCACGTCTAGCCCCACAGATACGCAGTATTTT. It is translated as CATSSPTDTQYF.